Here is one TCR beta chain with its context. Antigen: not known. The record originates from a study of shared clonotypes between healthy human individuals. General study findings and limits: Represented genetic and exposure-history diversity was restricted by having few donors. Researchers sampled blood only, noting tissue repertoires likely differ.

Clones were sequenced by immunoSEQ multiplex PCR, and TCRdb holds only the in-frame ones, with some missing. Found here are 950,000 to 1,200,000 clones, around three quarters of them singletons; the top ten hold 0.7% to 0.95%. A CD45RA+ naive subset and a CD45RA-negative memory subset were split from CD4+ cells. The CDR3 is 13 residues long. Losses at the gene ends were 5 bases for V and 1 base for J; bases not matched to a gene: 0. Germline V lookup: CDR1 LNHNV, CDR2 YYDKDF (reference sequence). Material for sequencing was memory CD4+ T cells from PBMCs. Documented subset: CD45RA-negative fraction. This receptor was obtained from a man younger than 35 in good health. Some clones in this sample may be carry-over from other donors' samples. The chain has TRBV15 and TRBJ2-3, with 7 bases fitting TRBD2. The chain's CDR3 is CATSGGGTDTQYF. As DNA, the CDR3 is TGTGCCACCAGCGGGGGGGGCACAGATACGCAGTATTTT.